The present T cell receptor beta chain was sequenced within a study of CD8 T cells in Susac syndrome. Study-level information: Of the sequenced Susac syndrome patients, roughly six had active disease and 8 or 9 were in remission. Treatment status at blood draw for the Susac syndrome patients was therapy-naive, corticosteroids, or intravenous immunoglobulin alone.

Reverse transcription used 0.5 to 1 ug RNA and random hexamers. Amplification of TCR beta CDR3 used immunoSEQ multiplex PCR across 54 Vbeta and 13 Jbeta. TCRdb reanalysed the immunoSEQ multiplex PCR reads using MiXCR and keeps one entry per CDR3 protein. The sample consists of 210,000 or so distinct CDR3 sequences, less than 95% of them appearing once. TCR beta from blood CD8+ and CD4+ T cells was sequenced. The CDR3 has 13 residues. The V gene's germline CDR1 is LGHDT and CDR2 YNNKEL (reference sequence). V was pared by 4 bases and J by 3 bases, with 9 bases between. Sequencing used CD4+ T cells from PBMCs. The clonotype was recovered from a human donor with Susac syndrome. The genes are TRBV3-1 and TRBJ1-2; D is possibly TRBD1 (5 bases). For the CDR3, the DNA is TGTGCCAGCAGCCTGGGGGAGGACTATGGCTACACCTTC. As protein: CASSLGEDYGYTF. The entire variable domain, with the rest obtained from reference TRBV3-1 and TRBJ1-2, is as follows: DTAVSQTPKYLVTQMGNDKSIKCEQNLGHDTMYWYKQDSKKFLKIMFSYNNKELIINETVPNRFSPKSPDKAHLNLHINSLELGDSAVYFCASSLGEDYGYTFGSGTRLTVV.